The present entry profiles one TCR beta chain with its context. In germline, CDR1 is MNHEY, CDR2 SVGAGI. V dropped 2 bases and J dropped 4; count of bases not matched to a gene: 8. The CDR3 spans 16 residues. This specimen belongs to a study of shared clonotypes between healthy human individuals. Study summary: Donors had three CD4 naive, three CD4 memory, two CD8 naive and one CD8 memory plate apiece.

The assay was immunoSEQ multiplex PCR, and TCRdb's table has in-frame clones only and misses some. The profile covers about 980,000 clones, with 70% to 85% appearing a single time and roughly 1.5% taken by the ten largest. This clonotype was sampled from a man younger than 35 in good health. Material for sequencing was memory CD4+ T cells sorted from blood. Subset of the sample: CD45RA-negative fraction. This sequence joins TRBV6-5 and TRBJ2-7; 10 bases are shared with TRBD1. In DNA form, the CDR3 reads TGTGCCAGCAGTTACAGTTGGAGACAGGGGGCTTACGAGCAGTACTTC. The encoded protein is CASSYSWRQGAYEQYF.